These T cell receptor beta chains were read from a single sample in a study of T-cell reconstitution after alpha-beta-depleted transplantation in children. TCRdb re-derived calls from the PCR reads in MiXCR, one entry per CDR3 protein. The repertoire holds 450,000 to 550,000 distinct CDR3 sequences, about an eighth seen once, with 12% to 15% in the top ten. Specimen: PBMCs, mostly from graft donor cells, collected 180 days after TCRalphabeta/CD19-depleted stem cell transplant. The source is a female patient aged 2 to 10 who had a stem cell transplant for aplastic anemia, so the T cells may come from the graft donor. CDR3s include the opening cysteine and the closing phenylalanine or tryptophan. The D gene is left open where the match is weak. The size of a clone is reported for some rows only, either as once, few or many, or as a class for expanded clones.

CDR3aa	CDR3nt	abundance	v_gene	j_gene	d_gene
CSVGGRDYGYTF	TGCAGCGTTGGGGGCCGGGACTATGGCTACACCTTC	few	TRBV29-1	TRBJ1-2	-
CASSPRTGITGELFF	TGTGCCAGCAGCCCCCGGACTGGGATCACCGGGGAGCTGTTTTTT	many	TRBV11-2	TRBJ2-2	-
CASSLDCF	TGTGCCAGCAGCCTCGACTGCTTC	few	TRBV14	TRBJ2-1	-
CASTFRTGSSYNEQFF	TGTGCCAGCACTTTTAGGACCGGGAGCTCCTACAATGAGCAGTTCTTC	many	TRBV27	TRBJ2-1	-
CASSLSRTLQETQYF	TGTGCCAGCAGCCTTTCCAGGACCCTTCAAGAGACCCAGTACTTC	-	TRBV7-2	TRBJ2-5	-
CASSLGARGPLNEKLFF	TGTGCCAGCAGTCTAGGGGCGAGGGGGCCCCTGAATGAAAAACTGTTTTTT	-	TRBV7-8	TRBJ1-4	TRBD1
CASSRQGSNYGYTF	TGTGCCAGCAGCCGACAGGGGAGCAACTATGGCTACACCTTC	many	TRBV2	TRBJ1-2	TRBD1
CSVEWIGTGGYEQYF	TGCAGCGTTGAATGGATCGGGACAGGGGGCTACGAGCAGTACTTC	-	TRBV29-1	TRBJ2-7	TRBD1
CASSLQWRETQYF	TGTGCCAGCAGCTTACAATGGCGGGAGACCCAGTACTTC	-	TRBV7-2	TRBJ2-5	-
CASSSLANQETQYF	TGTGCCAGCAGCTCACTAGCAAACCAAGAGACCCAGTACTTC	few	TRBV7-8	TRBJ2-5	-
CSVPDREVETQYF	TGCAGCGTACCGGACAGGGAGGTAGAGACCCAGTACTTC	few	TRBV29-1	TRBJ2-5	TRBD1
CASREDSGGQPQHF	TGTGCCAGCAGAGAGGACAGCGGGGGTCAGCCCCAGCATTTT	few	TRBV6-2/TRBV6-3	TRBJ1-5	-
CASRPGRSFGNTIYF	TGTGCCAGCAGGCCGGGGAGGAGTTTTGGAAACACCATATATTTT	-	TRBV28	TRBJ1-3	-
CASSALGTGETQYF	TGTGCCAGCAGTGCCCTCGGGACTGGGGAGACCCAGTACTTC	few	TRBV12-3/TRBV12-4	TRBJ2-5	-
CASSLRDSNQDTQYF	TGTGCCAGCAGCTTAAGGGACAGCAACCAAGATACGCAGTATTTT	-	TRBV3-1	TRBJ2-3	TRBD1
CASSSGLASSYEQYF	TGTGCCAGCAGCTCCGGACTAGCATCGTCCTACGAGCAGTACTTC	few	TRBV7-2	TRBJ2-7	TRBD2
CSVYSLGDGTYEQYF	TGCAGCGTCTATTCCCTTGGGGACGGGACCTACGAGCAGTACTTC	-	TRBV29-1	TRBJ2-7	-
CASSYRDSHNEQFF	TGTGCCAGCAGCTACCGGGACTCCCACAATGAGCAGTTCTTC	-	TRBV7-9	TRBJ2-1	-
CASSYRGAGANTGELFF	TGTGCCAGCAGTTACAGGGGTGCTGGGGCGAACACCGGGGAGCTGTTTTTT	few	TRBV6-5	TRBJ2-2	-
CASSPRGRFYEQYF	TGTGCCAGCAGTCCCCGAGGCAGGTTCTACGAGCAGTACTTC	few	TRBV12-3/TRBV12-4	TRBJ2-7	-
CASSLVPGQGVSGNTIYF	TGTGCCAGCAGCTTAGTACCGGGACAGGGCGTCTCTGGAAACACCATATATTTT	few	TRBV11-2	TRBJ1-3	TRBD1
CASSLRADEQYF	TGTGCCAGCAGCTTGCGGGCCGACGAGCAGTACTTC	many	TRBV7-2	TRBJ2-7	-
CATSDSGGWVDEQFF	TGTGCCACCAGTGATTCGGGGGGGTGGGTAGATGAGCAGTTCTTC	-	TRBV24-1	TRBJ2-1	TRBD2
CASSRDTPPDGYTF	TGTGCCAGCAGTCGAGACACCCCCCCTGATGGCTACACCTTC	many	TRBV27	TRBJ1-2	-
CASSQGDNGGETQYF	TGCGCCAGCAGCCAAGGGGACAACGGGGGGGAGACCCAGTACTTC	-	TRBV4-1	TRBJ2-5	-
CASSTNGQGGEKLFF	TGTGCCAGCAGCACCAATGGACAGGGAGGGGAAAAACTGTTTTTT	many	TRBV5-6	TRBJ1-4	TRBD1
CASSPGASTRDEQFF	TGTGCCAGCAGCCCCGGGGCCTCAACTAGAGATGAGCAGTTCTTC	-	TRBV28	TRBJ2-1	-
CASSLSQVGNYEQYF	TGCGCCAGCAGCTTGTCGCAGGTGGGAAACTACGAGCAGTACTTC	few	TRBV5-1	TRBJ2-7	-
CASSPQAGELFF	TGTGCCAGCAGTCCACAGGCCGGGGAGCTGTTTTTT	few	TRBV12-3/TRBV12-4	TRBJ2-2	-
CASSLATTLYGYTF	TGTGCCAGCAGCTTAGCGACGACCCTTTATGGCTACACCTTC	-	TRBV7-2	TRBJ1-2	-
CASSLEAYTGELFF	TGTGCCAGCAGCTTAGAGGCTTACACCGGGGAGCTGTTTTTT	few	TRBV7-6	TRBJ2-2	-
CASSPTRGNGYQETQYF	TGTGCCAGCAGCCCTACCAGGGGGAACGGGTACCAAGAGACCCAGTACTTC	few	TRBV7-2	TRBJ2-5	TRBD1
CASGAALGYTF	TGTGCCAGCGGGGCTGCTCTGGGCTACACCTTC	few	TRBV7-9	TRBJ1-2	-